These 5 T cell receptor beta chains originate from one sample sequenced in a study of T cells in women clearing cervical HPV infection (dated by TCRdb to the late 2010s). The library was prepared using the immunoSEQ multiplex PCR assay. TCRdb retrieved this table from immuneACCESS and kept in-frame rearrangements only. Not all clones are present; in checked studies, unresolved V genes account for under half, and no reason is known for the remainder. The table of this sample itemizes about 22,000 clones. The ten largest clones take up 12% of the sample. The sample was blood buffy coat. Receptor source: a woman aged 18-70 years with a cervical HPV16 infection that either progressed to CIN3+ or cleared (not recorded which).

Points on this clone: One end of the junction fails to match germline, which may point to a read error. Sequencing ends 3 residues short of the CDR3 end; the germline J gene provides the rest. This specimen includes other DNA sequences encoding the same CDR3. V gene TRBV19 combines with J gene TRBJ2-1; 8 nucleotides agree with TRBD2. The germline V gene encodes CDR1 LNHDA and CDR2 SQIVND (reference sequence). CDR3 length: 17 amino acids. CDR3 loop: CASSIDLASGPYNEQFF. The sequenced part of the CDR3 DNA is TGTGCTAGTAGTATAGATCTAGCTAGCGGGCCTTACAATGAG. Combining the CDR3 with reference TRBV19 and TRBJ2-1 gives the whole variable domain DGGITQSPKYLFRKEGQNVTLSCEQNLNHDAMYWYRQDPGQGLRLIYYSQIVNDFQKGDIAEGYSVSREKKESFPLTVTSAQKNPTAFYLCASSIDLASGPYNEQFFGPGTRLTVL.

About this clone: The CDR3 end is not reached by the read, which stops 3 residues before it; the germline J gene fills it in. This chain joins TRBV7-9 and TRBJ2-4, with a possible D match to TRBD2 (6 bases). This CDR3 contains 13 residues. Germline CDR1 and CDR2: SEHNR and FQNEAQ (reference sequence). The CDR3 DNA, read in part, is TGTGCCAGCAGCTTACTGGGGGGTTATGGT. Translating gives CASSLLGGYG. The whole CDR3 protein reads CASSLLGGYGQYF.

As to this clone: The read finishes 3 residues shy of the CDR3 end, and the germline J gene is used to complete it. The rearrangement uses TRBV18 and TRBJ2-4, with D tentatively TRBD1 (5 bases). There are 13 residues in the CDR3. Germline V gene sequence: CDR1 KGHSH, CDR2 LQKENI. Partial CDR3 DNA: TGTGCCAGCTCAGACTTGGACACCTATGGT. Residues: CASSDLDTYG. The CDR3 in its entirety is CASSDLDTYGQYF.

A note on this clone: The read stops 3 residues short of the end of the CDR3; the missing end is completed from the germline J gene. The chain uses TRBV6-2 or TRBV6-3 and TRBJ2-7; 9 bases line up with TRBD2. Per the germline V gene, CDR1 is MNHEY and CDR2 is SVGEGT. There are 16 residues in the CDR3. V lost 7 bases to trimming and J lost 5 bases; unmatched junction nucleotides: 15. The sequenced part of the CDR3 DNA is TGTGCCAGCACCGACTTTCTAGCGGGATCGATGGACGAG. Translation: CASTDFLAGSMDE. The entire CDR3 protein is CASTDFLAGSMDEQYF.

Comments on this clone: The CDR3 end falls 3 residues outside the read, so it is completed with the germline J gene. The chain joins TRBV20-1 to TRBJ1-2; 10 positions match TRBD1. The germline V gene has CDR1 DFQATT and CDR2 SNEGSKA (reference sequence). The CDR3 length is 12 residues. The chain's CDR3 is CSAKDRGRDYTF. The CDR3 DNA, read in part, is TGCAGTGCTAAAGACAGGGGGCGGGAC.